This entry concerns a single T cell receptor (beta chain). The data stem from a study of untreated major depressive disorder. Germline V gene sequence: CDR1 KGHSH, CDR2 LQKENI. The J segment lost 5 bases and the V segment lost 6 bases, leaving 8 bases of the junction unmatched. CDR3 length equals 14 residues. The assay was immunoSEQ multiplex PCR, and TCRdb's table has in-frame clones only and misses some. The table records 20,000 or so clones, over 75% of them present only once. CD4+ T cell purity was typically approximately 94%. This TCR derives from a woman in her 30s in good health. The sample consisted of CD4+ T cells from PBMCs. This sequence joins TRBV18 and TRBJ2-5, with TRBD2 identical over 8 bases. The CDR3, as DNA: TGTGCCAGCTCGCGAAGGACTAGCAGGGAGACCCAGTACTTC. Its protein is CASSRRTSRETQYF.